These 20 T cell receptor beta chains share one sample of origin, sequenced in a study of blood T cell repertoires in COVID-19. Here immunoSEQ multiplex PCR was the method, and the copy in TCRdb shows in-frame clones only, minus some. The sample lists just over 150,000 clones; 80% to 95% were seen once. Sequenced: peripheral blood. All receptors come from a man under 40 with COVID-19, enrolled during active disease.

This clone was recorded only once. This sequence joins TRBV7-7 and TRBJ1-3; 9 bases are a match to TRBD1. Trimming took 5 bases from V and 4 from J; bases not matched to a gene: 12. Germline CDR1 reads SSHAT; CDR2 reads FNYEAQ (reference sequence). The CDR3 loop spans 17 amino acids. The CDR3 is CASSPVPGTGRGNTIYF. The CDR3 region has the DNA TGTGCCAGCAGCCCAGTCCCCGGGACAGGGAGAGGAAACACCATATATTTT.

The chain carries TRBV24-1 and TRBJ2-3, with 12 bases lining up with TRBD1. CDR1 is KGHDR and CDR2 is SFDVKD in the germline V gene. V was clipped by 0 bases and J by 4 bases; unmatched bases: 7. This CDR3 has 18 amino acids. This CDR3 is CATSDLQGTGGSPDTQYF. The CDR3 region has the DNA TGTGCCACCAGTGATTTGCAGGGGACAGGGGGCTCACCAGATACGCAGTATTTT.

The gene calls are TRBV27 and TRBJ1-2; TRBD1 agrees at 7 bases. Trimming took 5 bases from V and 0 from J; bases not matched to a gene: 12. CDR1 MNHEY and CDR2 SMNVEV come from the germline V gene (reference sequence). This CDR3 contains 17 residues. CDR3 in DNA: TGTGCCAGCAGTCTTAATTGGGGGCAGGGGGCTAACTATGGCTACACCTTC. It specifies CASSLNWGQGANYGYTF.

This chain connects TRBV21-1 to TRBJ1-5; the table's D call, TRBD1, was not checked against the DNA. TRBV21-1 is given as a pseudogene. This CDR3 contains 15 residues. The CDR3 coding sequence is TGTGCCAGCAGCAGGCCCCTGATCGGCAATCAGCCCCAGCATTTT. This gives the protein CASSRPLIGNQPQHF.

The rearrangement links TRBV6-5 to TRBJ2-2; 10 nucleotides agree with TRBD2. The V and J ends lost 1 base and 6 bases, in that order; junction bases with no gene match: 5. The CDR3 has 16 amino acids. Germline CDR1 and CDR2: MNHEY and SVGAGI. The CDR3 DNA reads as TGTGCCAGCAGTTACTACAGCGGGAGGGCCTCCGGGGAGCTGTTTTTT. Protein sequence: CASSYYSGRASGELFF.

The chain combines TRBV6-5 with TRBJ2-2; D is unresolved. V dropped 1 base and J dropped 8 bases, with 5 bases sitting between them. CDR3 length: 12 amino acids. Germline V gene lookup returns CDR1 MNHEY and CDR2 SVGAGI. The CDR3 loop reads CASSYFTGELFF. In DNA form, the CDR3 reads TGTGCCAGCAGTTACTTTACTGGGGAGCTGTTTTTT.

The J gene is TRBJ2-1, the V gene TRBV7-9, with 8 bases matching TRBD2. Germline V CDR1 and CDR2: SEHNR, FQNEAQ (reference sequence). The V segment lost 6 bases and the J segment 1 base; nucleotides outside the gene matches: 8. The CDR3 runs 16 residues. This CDR3 reads CASSPPVAGSYNEQFF. The CDR3 DNA reads as TGTGCCAGCAGTCCACCTGTAGCGGGGTCCTACAATGAGCAGTTCTTC.

The J gene is TRBJ2-3, the V gene TRBV7-8, with D perhaps matching TRBD2 (5 bases). The germline gives CDR1 SGHVS, CDR2 FQNEAQ. The germline V and J ends were trimmed by 5 bases and 0 bases, with 12 bases remaining between them. CDR3 length equals 15 residues. CDR3 sequence (DNA): TGTGCCAGCAGCGTGGGAACTAGAAGCACAGATACGCAGTATTTT. Amino acids: CASSVGTRSTDTQYF.

The chain recombines TRBV18 with TRBJ1-5; 9 bases line up with TRBD1. Germline CDR1 reads KGHSH; CDR2 reads LQKENI. The CDR3 extends over 14 amino acids. J gave up 7 bases and V 2 bases, and 3 bases lay outside the gene matches. CDR3 bases: TGTGCCAGCTCACCAGGACAGGGGCTACAGCCCCAGCATTTT. This translates into CASSPGQGLQPQHF.

The gene calls are TRBV4-2 and TRBJ1-3; 9 bases align to TRBD1. The V gene's germline CDR1 is LGHNA and CDR2 YNFKEQ. The CDR3 sequence is 24 residues long. V shed 0 bases and J 4 bases; nucleotides not matched to a gene: 28. CDR3 in amino acids: CASSQEVDRGYNLPFGSGGNTIYF. In DNA, the CDR3 is TGTGCCAGCAGCCAAGAGGTCGACAGGGGGTATAATCTCCCCTTCGGATCGGGAGGAAACACCATATATTTT.

CDR3 sequence reads: CASSPWRSSYEQYF. DNA of the CDR3: TGTGCCAGTAGTCCGTGGCGGAGCTCCTACGAGCAGTACTTC. The chain joins TRBV19 to TRBJ2-7; the D is unclear. V was clipped by 5 bases and J by 0 bases, with 11 bases between them. Germline values: CDR1 LNHDA, CDR2 SQIVND (reference sequence). The CDR3 loop spans 14 amino acids. Filled out from reference TRBV19 and TRBJ2-7, the complete variable domain reads DGGITQSPKYLFRKEGQNVTLSCEQNLNHDAMYWYRQDPGQGLRLIYYSQIVNDFQKGDIAEGYSVSREKKESFPLTVTSAQKNPTAFYLCASSPWRSSYEQYFGPGTRLTVT.

This clone was recorded a few times. The CDR3 DNA reads as TGTGCCAGCGTAGGGGGCACAGATACGCAGTATTTT. Amino acid sequence: CASVGGTDTQYF. The V call is TRBV27, the J call TRBJ2-3; possible D gene TRBD1, 5 bases. The CDR3 consists of 12 residues. In germline, CDR1 is MNHEY, CDR2 SMNVEV (reference sequence). V shed 8 bases and J shed 1 base, with 7 bases lying between them.

The J gene is TRBJ1-1, the V gene TRBV7-9; unclear D gene. The CDR3 contains 15 residues. Trimming stripped 2 bases from V and 1 base from J, with 11 bases between. Germline V lookup: CDR1 SEHNR, CDR2 FQNEAQ (reference sequence). The CDR3 nucleotides are TGTGCCAGCAGCTTATCCGGTGGGAGGAACACTGAAGCTTTCTTT. Residues: CASSLSGGRNTEAFF.

The V and J genes are TRBV7-2 and TRBJ1-2; a weak D match, TRBD1 (5 bases). The CDR3 is 14 residues long. Deletions cut 5 bases from V and 6 bases from J, with 16 bases between. The germline CDR1 and CDR2 sequences are SGHTA and FQGNSA. This CDR3 is CASSPYSGGDGYTF. The CDR3 DNA follows: TGTGCCAGCAGCCCCTATTCGGGGGGGGATGGCTACACCTTC.

The chain joins TRBV28 to TRBJ2-2, with 8 bases lining up with TRBD2. The V segment lost 3 bases and the J segment 5 bases; nucleotides outside the gene matches: 2. The CDR3 totals 14 residues. The germline V gene encodes CDR1 MDHEN and CDR2 SYDVKM. This CDR3 is CASSFRGGTGELFF. The CDR3 DNA follows: TGTGCCAGCAGTTTTCGGGGGGGGACCGGGGAGCTGTTTTTT.

The chain uses TRBV9 and TRBJ2-5, with TRBD1 identical over 11 bases. CDR1 is SGDLS and CDR2 is YYNGEE in the germline V gene. This CDR3 contains 15 residues. Trimming removed 3 bases from V and 5 bases from J; junction bases left unmatched: 6. CDR3 sequence (DNA): TGTGCCAGCAGCGCCGGACAGGGGGCTGGGGAGACCCAGTACTTC. This codes for CASSAGQGAGETQYF.

The chain combines TRBV5-6 with TRBJ2-4; the D gene is possibly TRBD1 (5 bases). V was trimmed by 0 bases and J by 2 bases, leaving 18 bases between them. There are 18 residues in the CDR3. Germline CDR1 reads SGHDT; CDR2 reads YYEEEE. The DNA for the CDR3 is TGTGCCAGCAGCTTGGCCCCGACAGCCACCTTCTCCAAAAACATTCAGTACTTC. Amino acid sequence: CASSLAPTATFSKNIQYF. Full variable domain (remainder filled in from reference TRBV5-6 and TRBJ2-4): DAGVTQSPTHLIKTRGQQVTLRCSPKSGHDTVSWYQQALGQGPQFIFQYYEEEERQRGNFPDRFSGHQFPNYSSELNVNALLLGDSALYLCASSLAPTATFSKNIQYFGAGTRLSVL.

The table lists this clone with a count of one. The chain couples TRBV6-5 to TRBJ1-1; D possibly corresponds to TRBD1 (6 bases). CDR1 MNHEY and CDR2 SVGAGI come from the germline V gene. The CDR3 loop spans 10 amino acids. The CDR3, as DNA: TGTGGGGCAGGGGCCACTGAAGCTTTCTTT. Protein: CGAGATEAFF.

This clone was detected once. In DNA form, the CDR3 reads TGTGCCAGCAGTTCCTTATCCGGGTACTCCTACGAGCAGTACTTC. Translated: CASSSLSGYSYEQYF. The rearrangement uses TRBV27 and TRBJ2-7; no firm D call. Germline-derived CDR1 and CDR2 are MNHEY and SMNVEV (reference sequence). The CDR3 contains 15 residues. V shed 4 bases and J shed 0 bases, with 13 bases lying between them.

V and J are TRBV4-1 and TRBJ1-6, with 10 nucleotides matching TRBD1. This CDR3 comprises 16 residues. The ends lost 0 bases at V and 10 bases at J; junction bases unmatched: 6. Per the germline V gene, CDR1 is MGHRA and CDR2 is YSYEKL. This CDR3 reads CASSQDPGTGVSPLHF. The CDR3 region has the DNA TGCGCCAGCAGCCAAGATCCGGGGACAGGGGTCTCACCCCTCCACTTT.